This passage covers 28 T cell receptor beta chains from one sample sequenced in a study of OX40 agonist ivuxolimab in advanced cancers. Assay: immunoSEQ multiplex PCR; the TCRdb copy retains only in-frame clones and omits some. The data contain about 80,000 clones, 92% of them singletons. Specimen: CD4+ or CD8+ T cells sorted from blood, collected in a trial of the OX40 agonist ivuxolimab. Receptors originate from an adult with an advanced solid tumor such as melanoma, head and neck, liver or kidney cancer.

The V call is TRBV6-5, the J call TRBJ2-7; D not certain. CDR3 length equals 13 residues. Trimming cost V 6 bases and J 3 bases, with 12 bases left between them. Per germline, CDR1 MNHEY and CDR2 SVGAGI. The CDR3 nucleotides are TGTGCCAGCAGCCCTCGGTCCTACTACGAGCAGTACTTC. Translating gives CASSPRSYYEQYF.

The chain couples TRBV9 to TRBJ2-5, with D perhaps matching TRBD2 (6 bases). V shed 7 bases and J shed 4 bases, with 11 bases lying between them. The CDR3 extends over 12 amino acids. The germline CDR1 and CDR2 sequences are SGDLS and YYNGEE. The CDR3 nucleotides read TGTGCCAGCGGGGGAGGAGGAGAGACCCAGTACTTC. Translating it yields CASGGGGETQYF.

The chain has TRBV7-8 and TRBJ1-5; unclear D gene. This CDR3 has 14 residues. The germline V and J ends were trimmed by 2 bases and 5 bases, with 10 bases remaining between them. Germline CDR1 is SGHVS and CDR2 is FQNEAQ. Here the CDR3 reads CASSLHSLYQPQHF. Written as DNA, the CDR3 is TGTGCCAGCAGCTTACACAGTCTGTATCAGCCCCAGCATTTT.

This rearrangement joins TRBV27 to TRBJ2-7, with D possibly matching TRBD2 (6 bases). V shed 3 bases and J shed 3 bases, with 12 bases lying between them. Germline values: CDR1 MNHEY, CDR2 SMNVEV (reference sequence). CDR3 length: 14 residues. CDR3 sequence reads: CASSFRGSDYEQYF. Written as DNA, the CDR3 is TGTGCCAGCAGTTTTCGGGGGAGCGACTACGAGCAGTACTTC.

This chain uses TRBV6-7 with TRBJ2-1; no firm D call. TRBV6-7 is sorted into the ORF group, with uncertain function. V was clipped by 7 bases and J by 8 bases, with 12 bases between them. This CDR3 spans 12 amino acids. The CDR3, as DNA: TGTGCCAGCACCTCCACCCGCGATGAGCAGTTCTTC. Amino acid sequence: CASTSTRDEQFF.

In this sample, this clone turned up once. V usage is TRBV4-3 and J usage is TRBJ1-3; D remains unclear. Germline V gives CDR1 LGHNA, CDR2 YSLEER. V shed 3 bases and J shed 2 bases, with 5 bases lying between them. This CDR3 spans 13 amino acids. CDR3 amino acids: CASSHAPGNTIYF. In DNA, the CDR3 is TGCGCCAGCAGCCACGCGCCTGGAAACACCATATATTTT.

CDR3 DNA sequence: TGTGCCAGCAGCTCCCTCGAGGGGGGGTTCGGCAAAAACATTCAGTACTTC. Its protein product is CASSSLEGGFGKNIQYF. The V and J genes are TRBV5-4 and TRBJ2-4, with a tentative D call TRBD2 (7 bases). Deletions cut 3 bases from V and 3 bases from J, with 19 bases between. Germline V gene data show CDR1 as SGHNT and CDR2 as YYREEE (reference sequence). The CDR3 loop spans 17 amino acids.

The genes are TRBV27 and TRBJ2-7; the D gene is possibly TRBD1 (5 bases). This CDR3 has 15 amino acids. V lost 5 bases and J 1 base, leaving 15 bases between the germline ends. CDR1 is MNHEY, CDR2 SMNVEV, per germline (reference sequence). The chain's CDR3 is CASSPSDSLSYEQYF. The CDR3 coding sequence is TGTGCCAGCAGTCCCTCAGACAGTCTATCCTACGAGCAGTACTTC.

The rearrangement links TRBV6-6 to TRBJ2-7; D gene ambiguous. V was cut by 2 bases and J by 6 bases, with 8 bases left in between. This CDR3 is built from 12 residues. The germline V gene encodes CDR1 MNHNY and CDR2 SVGAGI (reference sequence). CDR3 amino acids: CASSYGVSEQYF. The CDR3 DNA reads as TGTGCCAGCAGTTACGGAGTGAGCGAGCAGTACTTC.

V is TRBV11-2 and J is TRBJ1-3; the match to TRBD1 covers 7 bases. Trimming removed 3 bases from V and 8 bases from J; junction bases left unmatched: 10. The germline V gene has CDR1 SGHAT and CDR2 FQNNGV. The CDR3 runs 15 residues. The DNA of the CDR3 is TGTGCCAGCAGCTTGGGACAGTCTTACGGATACACCATATATTTT. Its translation: CASSLGQSYGYTIYF.

The V and J genes are TRBV5-5 and TRBJ2-7; D might be TRBD1 (6 bases). This CDR3 is built from 15 residues. CDR1 is SGHKS and CDR2 is YYEKEE in the germline V gene (reference sequence). Trimming pared 7 bases from V and 5 bases from J, leaving 22 bases between. This CDR3 reads CASSYGLGARNEQYF. As DNA, the CDR3 is TGTGCCAGCTCCTATGGGCTGGGGGCGAGGAACGAGCAGTACTTC.

This sequence joins TRBV13 and TRBJ2-7, with 7 nucleotides matching TRBD1. There are 14 residues in the CDR3. Per the germline V gene, CDR1 is PRHDT and CDR2 is FYEKMQ (reference sequence). Trimming removed 3 bases from V and 2 bases from J; junction bases left unmatched: 4. As DNA, the CDR3 is TGTGCCAGCAGCTTGGGACAGCGAGCCTACGAGCAGTACTTC. The encoded protein is CASSLGQRAYEQYF.

The chain has TRBV7-9 and TRBJ2-2; D is ambiguous. This CDR3 has 14 residues. V lost 5 bases and J lost 3, with 10 bases in between. Germline CDR1 reads SEHNR; CDR2 reads FQNEAQ (reference sequence). The CDR3 nucleotides read TGTGCCAGCAGCCAGACACCCGACACCGGGGAGCTGTTTTTT. This gives the protein CASSQTPDTGELFF.

This sequence joins TRBV6-6 and TRBJ2-1; 7 bases map to TRBD1. There are 15 residues in the CDR3. V lost 1 base, J lost 9 bases, and 9 bases stayed unmatched. Germline V gene lookup returns CDR1 MNHNY and CDR2 SVGAGI (reference sequence). The CDR3: CASSYFSQGVGEQFF. The CDR3 nucleotides read TGTGCCAGCAGTTACTTTTCCCAGGGGGTCGGTGAGCAGTTCTTC.

This chain uses TRBV7-9 with TRBJ1-2; 8 bases fit TRBD1. V lost 5 bases, J lost 4 bases, and 12 bases stayed unmatched. CDR1 and CDR2 from the germline V gene are SEHNR and FQNEAQ (reference sequence). There are 16 residues in the CDR3. CDR3 residues: CASSGGRDRTSYGYTF. The DNA for the CDR3 is TGTGCCAGCAGCGGGGGGCGGGACAGGACGAGCTATGGCTACACCTTC.

This CDR3 is CASSLTGAVGEKLFF. The CDR3 coding sequence is TGTGCCAGCAGCTTAACAGGGGCGGTTGGTGAAAAACTGTTTTTT. The rearrangement links TRBV13 to TRBJ1-4; 7 positions match TRBD1. The germline V gene has CDR1 PRHDT and CDR2 FYEKMQ (reference sequence). This CDR3 region has 15 residues. V trimming: 2 bases; J trimming: 7 bases; junction bases outside the gene matches: 7.

This clone was counted once. The V gene is TRBV19, the J gene TRBJ2-7; D uncertain. In germline, CDR1 is LNHDA, CDR2 SQIVND (reference sequence). V was clipped by 5 bases and J by 3 bases, with 14 bases between them. CDR3 size: 14 residues. The CDR3 bases are TGTGCCAGTAGTTTTGGCCCCAATGACTACGAGCAGTACTTC. Its protein product is CASSFGPNDYEQYF.

V gene TRBV28 combines with J gene TRBJ1-3; D call uncertain. Germline V gene sequence: CDR1 MDHEN, CDR2 SYDVKM. This CDR3 spans 15 amino acids. Trimming shortened V by 4 bases and J by 3 bases, and 13 bases separated the two germline ends. The chain's CDR3 is CASSWSGSGGNTIYF. CDR3 DNA: TGTGCCAGCAGTTGGTCAGGATCGGGTGGAAACACCATATATTTT.

V gene TRBV7-6 combines with J gene TRBJ2-4; the D gene is possibly TRBD2 (5 bases). V gave up 5 bases and J gave up 7 bases, with 18 bases separating them. Germline CDR1 reads SGHVS; CDR2 reads FNYEAQ. The CDR3 sequence is 15 residues long. CDR3 residues: CASSAYPNGVNIQYF. Written as DNA, the CDR3 is TGTGCCAGCAGCGCCTACCCAAACGGGGTGAACATTCAGTACTTC.

The chain carries TRBV5-1 and TRBJ1-4; a possible D gene is TRBD1 (6 bases). The V gene lost 4 bases and the J gene lost 4 bases, with 17 bases spanning the gap. Germline V CDR1 and CDR2: SGHRS, YFSETQ. The CDR3 sequence is 16 residues long. CDR3: CASSVGGSSFNEKLFF. CDR3 nucleotides: TGCGCCAGCAGCGTAGGGGGGAGTTCCTTTAATGAAAAACTGTTTTTT.

This clone has more than one count but fewer than ten. The CDR3: CASRNGGAEAFF. The CDR3 DNA reads TGTGCCAGTAGGAATGGAGGGGCTGAAGCTTTCTTT. V gene TRBV19 combines with J gene TRBJ1-1, with D maybe TRBD1 (5 bases). Germline V gene sequence: CDR1 LNHDA, CDR2 SQIVND (reference sequence). This CDR3 contains 12 residues. V shed 6 bases and J shed 6 bases, with 11 bases lying between them.

The chain joins TRBV27 to TRBJ2-1; D unclear. This CDR3 has 11 amino acids. The V gene's germline CDR1 is MNHEY and CDR2 SMNVEV (reference sequence). V lost 3 bases and J lost 7, with 4 bases in between. The CDR3 spells CASSFGNEQFF. For the CDR3, the DNA is TGTGCCAGCAGTTTCGGGAATGAGCAGTTCTTC.

The chain has TRBV5-6 and TRBJ2-1; D might be TRBD1 (5 bases). V was trimmed by 5 bases and J by 5 bases, leaving 14 bases between them. The germline V gene encodes CDR1 SGHDT and CDR2 YYEEEE. This CDR3 is built from 14 residues. The CDR3 protein is CASSPRAWDNEQFF. The CDR3 nucleotides are TGTGCCAGCAGTCCCAGGGCCTGGGACAATGAGCAGTTCTTC. Drawing the rest from reference TRBV5-6 and TRBJ2-1, the complete variable domain is DAGVTQSPTHLIKTRGQQVTLRCSPKSGHDTVSWYQQALGQGPQFIFQYYEEEERQRGNFPDRFSGHQFPNYSSELNVNALLLGDSALYLCASSPRAWDNEQFFGPGTRLTVL.

The chain uses TRBV5-1 and TRBJ2-7, with TRBD2 matching 7 bases. CDR3 length: 11 amino acids. CDR1 and CDR2 from the germline V gene are SGHRS and YFSETQ. V shed 4 bases, J shed 7 bases, and the junction held 2 bases outside the gene matches. The CDR3 protein is CASSPGGEQYF. In DNA, the CDR3 is TGCGCCAGCAGCCCCGGGGGGGAGCAGTACTTC.

This sequence joins TRBV5-6 and TRBJ1-6; perhaps TRBD1 as D (5 bases). V was trimmed by 0 bases and J by 11 bases, leaving 9 bases between them. CDR3 length: 13 residues. Germline lookup yields CDR1 SGHDT and CDR2 YYEEEE. The chain's CDR3 is CASSLAGTAPLHF. CDR3 DNA: TGTGCCAGCAGCTTGGCGGGGACTGCACCCCTCCACTTT.

V gene TRBV9 combines with J gene TRBJ2-1; 10 bases fit TRBD2. V lost 6 bases, J lost 6 bases, and 3 bases stayed unmatched. Germline values: CDR1 SGDLS, CDR2 YYNGEE. The CDR3 runs 13 residues. The CDR3 reads CASNSGGPNEQFF. The CDR3 bases are TGTGCCAGCAATAGCGGGGGGCCCAATGAGCAGTTCTTC.

The V and J genes are TRBV5-5 and TRBJ2-7; D unclear. The V and J ends lost 0 bases and 2 bases respectively, with 15 bases between them. The CDR3 has 16 residues. Germline V gene data show CDR1 as SGHKS and CDR2 as YYEKEE (reference sequence). Here the CDR3 DNA reads TGTGCCAGCAGCTTGGAGATTGGAGCCCCGGCCTACGAGCAGTACTTC. Translation: CASSLEIGAPAYEQYF.

V usage is TRBV7-9 and J usage is TRBJ1-4; TRBD1 agrees at 7 bases. V shed 6 bases, J shed 4 bases, and the junction held 8 bases outside the gene matches. Germline lookup yields CDR1 SEHNR and CDR2 FQNEAQ (reference sequence). This CDR3 has 15 residues. Here the CDR3 reads CASRHADRSNEKLFF. CDR3 nucleotide sequence: TGTGCCAGCAGACACGCGGACAGGAGTAATGAAAAACTGTTTTTT.